These T cell receptor beta chains were read from a single sample in a study of identifying expanded T cells in peripheral blood. Only in-frame clones appear in the TCRdb table, and some are missing; sequencing was by immunoSEQ multiplex PCR. In the table there are approximately 140,000 clones, 80% to 90% of which are singletons. Input material: blood. The receptors originated from a person between 18 and 75 years old in good health. Both conserved end residues are part of each CDR3. The D gene is left open where the match is weak. Some rows mark clone size as missing; the rest say once, few, many or name a class of expanded clone.

D gene: -
CDR3 length: 14
clone size: -
V gene: TRBV18
J gene: TRBJ2-1
CDR3 protein: CASSPPSPYNEQFF
CDR3 DNA: TGTGCCAGCTCACCACCGTCCCCCTACAATGAGCAGTTCTTC

D gene: -
CDR3 length: 15
clone size: -
V gene: TRBV5-1
J gene: TRBJ2-1
CDR3 protein: CASSLTMSVYNEQFF
CDR3 DNA: TGCGCCAGCAGCTTAACTATGTCAGTATACAATGAGCAGTTCTTC

D gene: -
CDR3 length: 15
clone size: -
V gene: TRBV9
J gene: TRBJ1-3
CDR3 protein: CASSVGGNSENTIYF
CDR3 DNA: TGTGCCAGCAGCGTAGGGGGGAATAGTGAAAACACCATATATTTT

D gene: -
CDR3 length: 13
clone size: once
V gene: TRBV30
J gene: TRBJ2-7
CDR3 protein: CAWMQANIYEQYF
CDR3 DNA: TGTGCCTGGATGCAGGCGAACATTTACGAGCAGTACTTC

D gene: -
CDR3 length: 16
clone size: -
V gene: TRBV5-1
J gene: TRBJ1-1
CDR3 protein: CASSLEPGHRNTEAFF
CDR3 DNA: TGCGCCAGCAGCTTGGAGCCAGGGCATCGGAACACTGAAGCTTTCTTT

D gene: TRBD1
CDR3 length: 16
clone size: -
V gene: TRBV7-3
J gene: TRBJ2-1
CDR3 protein: CASSLTGDRGYDEQFF
CDR3 DNA: TGTGCCAGCAGCTTAACCGGGGACAGGGGGTACGATGAGCAGTTCTTC

D gene: -
CDR3 length: 16
clone size: once
V gene: TRBV11-3
J gene: TRBJ2-3
CDR3 protein: CASSPGLGGWVDTQYF
CDR3 DNA: TGTGCCAGCAGCCCCGGACTGGGCGGCTGGGTGGATACGCAGTATTTT

D gene: -
CDR3 length: 13
clone size: -
V gene: TRBV7-6
J gene: TRBJ2-1
CDR3 protein: CASSLSPNNEQFF
CDR3 DNA: TGTGCCAGCAGCTTAAGCCCAAACAATGAGCAGTTCTTC

D gene: -
CDR3 length: 13
clone size: -
V gene: TRBV6-6
J gene: TRBJ1-3
CDR3 protein: CASRDSPGNTIYF
CDR3 DNA: TGTGCCAGCAGGGACAGCCCTGGAAACACCATATATTTT

D gene: -
CDR3 length: 13
clone size: -
V gene: TRBV7-2
J gene: TRBJ1-4
CDR3 protein: CASGRSTNEKLFF
CDR3 DNA: TGTGCCAGCGGTAGGAGCACTAATGAAAAACTGTTTTTT

D gene: TRBD2
CDR3 length: 14
clone size: -
V gene: TRBV19
J gene: TRBJ2-5
CDR3 protein: CASTSGGRRETQYF
CDR3 DNA: TGTGCCAGTACCTCGGGGGGGCGGAGAGAGACCCAGTACTTC

D gene: -
CDR3 length: 16
clone size: -
V gene: TRBV7-2
J gene: TRBJ1-1
CDR3 protein: CASSLTVGNRRTEAFF
CDR3 DNA: TGTGCCAGCAGCTTAACTGTGGGCAACAGAAGGACTGAAGCTTTCTTT

D gene: TRBD1
CDR3 length: 15
clone size: -
V gene: TRBV30
J gene: TRBJ1-4
CDR3 protein: CAWSVQGLVNEKLFF
CDR3 DNA: TGTGCCTGGAGTGTACAGGGGCTCGTTAATGAAAAACTGTTTTTT

D gene: -
CDR3 length: 14
clone size: few
V gene: TRBV7-3
J gene: TRBJ2-5
CDR3 protein: CASSISIAGETQYF
CDR3 DNA: TGTGCCAGCAGCATTTCAATCGCCGGGGAGACCCAGTACTTC

D gene: TRBD2
CDR3 length: 15
clone size: -
V gene: TRBV5-1
J gene: TRBJ2-1
CDR3 protein: CASSLELAGNNEQFF
CDR3 DNA: TGCGCCAGCAGCTTGGAACTAGCGGGAAACAATGAGCAGTTCTTC